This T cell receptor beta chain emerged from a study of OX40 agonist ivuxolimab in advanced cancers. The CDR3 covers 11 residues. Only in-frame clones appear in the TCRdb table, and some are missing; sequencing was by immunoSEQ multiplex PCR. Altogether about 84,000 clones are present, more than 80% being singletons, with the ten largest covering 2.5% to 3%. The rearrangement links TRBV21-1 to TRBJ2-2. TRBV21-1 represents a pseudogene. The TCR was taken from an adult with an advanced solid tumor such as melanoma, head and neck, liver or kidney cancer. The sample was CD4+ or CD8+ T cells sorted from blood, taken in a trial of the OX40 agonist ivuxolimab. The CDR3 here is CASIGTGELFF. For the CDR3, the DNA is TGTGCCAGCATAGGCACCGGGGAGCTGTTTTTT.